This TCR beta chain was captured in a study of CD8+CD57+ T cells in acquired aplastic anemia. The germline CDR1 and CDR2 sequences are SEHNR and FQNEAQ (reference sequence). CDR3 length: 16 amino acids. V lost 0 bases and J lost 1; bases outside the gene matches: 3. Study findings and constraints: Shared by patients and controls, 25 to 30 CD8+ CDR3s were abundant in patients.

Both TCR beta VDJ combination and CDR3 sequence profiling were carried out. Genomic DNA was the template for this profiling. TCRdb itself ran the reads through MiXCR, one entry per CDR3 protein. The sample contains 150,000 to 200,000 distinct CDR3 sequences, approximately 46% of which appear only once. Many counts were recorded for this clonotype. No antigen is known for it. This clonotype originated in a human donor in good health. Material for sequencing was sorted CD4+, CD8+, or CD8+CD57+ T cells (not recorded which) from PBMCs. The J gene is TRBJ1-2, the V gene TRBV7-9, with TRBD1 matching 9 bases. Here the CDR3 reads CASSLAGTGLNYGYTF. Written as DNA, the CDR3 is TGTGCCAGCAGCTTAGCGGGGACAGGGCTTAACTATGGCTACACCTTC.